The entry below describes one T cell receptor (beta chain). The data belong to a study of blood T cell repertoires in COVID-19. At the level of the study: From the United States, Italy and Spain came samples of acute and convalescent COVID-19.

In the authors' workflow: Amplification from reference gene primers served as the basis for estimated nucleated cell counts. Generated by immunoSEQ multiplex PCR, the TCRdb table keeps only in-frame clones and is missing some. The DNA was the basis for D and trimming; V, J and clone size are from that table. The sample contains 100,000 to 150,000 clones, more than 75% of which appear only once. The CDR3 is 17 residues long. In germline, CDR1 is LGHDT, CDR2 YNNKEL (reference sequence). J lost 0 bases, V lost 5 bases, and 9 bases had no gene match. Material for sequencing was peripheral blood. The source is a human donor in a cohort sampled during active COVID-19. The chain is built from TRBV3-1 (or the pseudogene TRBV3-2) and TRBJ2-7; 11 positions match TRBD2. The CDR3 region has the DNA TGTGCCAGCAGCATCGGGACTAGCGGTCCGAGCTCCTACGAGCAGTACTTC. As protein: CASSIGTSGPSSYEQYF.